This T cell receptor beta chain was identified during a study of blood T cell repertoires in COVID-19. Study-level information: Material from acute and convalescent COVID-19 was sourced from the United States, Italy and Spain. PBMCs, B-cell-depleted T cells, or T cells were the source of the cDNA or gDNA that made up the material.

Authors' processing steps: Amplification from reference gene primers served as the basis for estimated nucleated cell counts. Clones were read by immunoSEQ multiplex PCR, and TCRdb kept only the in-frame ones, dropping some. The V and J calls and clone size come from that table; D and trimming were worked out from the DNA. Among about 100,000 clones listed, 92% were seen once. CDR1 is SGHRS and CDR2 is YFSETQ in the germline V gene. After removal of 4 bases from V and 0 bases from J, the junction contained 5 bases not matched to a gene. This CDR3 has 15 residues. The V call is TRBV5-1, the J call TRBJ1-2, with TRBD1 identical over 8 bases. Sequencing used peripheral blood. The clonotype was recovered from a man between 70 and 80 years old with acute or convalescent COVID-19. CDR3 loop: CASSPTGVANYGYTF. Written as DNA, the CDR3 is TGCGCCAGCAGCCCGACAGGGGTAGCTAACTATGGCTACACCTTC.